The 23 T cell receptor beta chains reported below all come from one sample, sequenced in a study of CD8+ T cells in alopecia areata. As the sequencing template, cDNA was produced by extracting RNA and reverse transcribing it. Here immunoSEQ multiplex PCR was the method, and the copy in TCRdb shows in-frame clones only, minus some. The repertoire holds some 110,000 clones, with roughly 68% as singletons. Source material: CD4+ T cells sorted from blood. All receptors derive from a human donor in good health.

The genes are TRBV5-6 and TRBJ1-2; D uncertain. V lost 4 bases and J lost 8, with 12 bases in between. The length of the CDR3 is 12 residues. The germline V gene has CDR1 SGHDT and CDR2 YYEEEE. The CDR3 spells CASSQQVWGYTF. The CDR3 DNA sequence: TGTGCCAGCAGCCAACAAGTGTGGGGCTACACCTTC.

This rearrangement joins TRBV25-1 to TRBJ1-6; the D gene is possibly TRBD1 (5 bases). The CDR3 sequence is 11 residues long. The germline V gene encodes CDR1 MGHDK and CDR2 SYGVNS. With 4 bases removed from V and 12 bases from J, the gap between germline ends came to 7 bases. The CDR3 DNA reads TGTGCCAGCAGTGCTGGGGGACCCCTCCACTTT. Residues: CASSAGGPLHF.

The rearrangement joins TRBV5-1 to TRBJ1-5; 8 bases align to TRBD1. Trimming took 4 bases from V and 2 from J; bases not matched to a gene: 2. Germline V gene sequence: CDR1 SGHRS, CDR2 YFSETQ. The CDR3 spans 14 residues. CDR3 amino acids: CASSTGQGNQPQHF. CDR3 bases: TGCGCCAGCAGCACGGGACAGGGCAATCAGCCCCAGCATTTT.

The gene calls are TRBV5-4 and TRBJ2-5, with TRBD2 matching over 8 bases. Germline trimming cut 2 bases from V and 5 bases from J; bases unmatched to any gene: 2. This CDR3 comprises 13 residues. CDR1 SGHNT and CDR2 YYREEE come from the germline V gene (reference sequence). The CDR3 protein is CASSLSGGETQYF. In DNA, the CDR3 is TGTGCCAGCAGCTTATCGGGGGGGGAGACCCAGTACTTC.

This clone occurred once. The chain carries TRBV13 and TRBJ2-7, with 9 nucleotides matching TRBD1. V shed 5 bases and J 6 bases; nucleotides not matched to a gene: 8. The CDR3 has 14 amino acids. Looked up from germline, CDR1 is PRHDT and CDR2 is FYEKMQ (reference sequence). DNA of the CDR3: TGTGCCAGCAGCCCGGGACAGGGAATTGGCGAGCAGTACTTC. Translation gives CASSPGQGIGEQYF.

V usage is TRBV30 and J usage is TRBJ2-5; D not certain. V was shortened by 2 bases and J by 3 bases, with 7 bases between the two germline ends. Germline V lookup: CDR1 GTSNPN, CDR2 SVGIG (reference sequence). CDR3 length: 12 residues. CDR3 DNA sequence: TGTGCCTGGAGTCCGGCGGAAGAGACCCAGTACTTC. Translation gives CAWSPAEETQYF.

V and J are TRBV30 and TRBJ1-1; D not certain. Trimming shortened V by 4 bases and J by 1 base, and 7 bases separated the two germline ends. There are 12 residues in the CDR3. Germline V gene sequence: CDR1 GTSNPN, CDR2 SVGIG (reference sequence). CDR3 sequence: CAWTYGNTEAFF. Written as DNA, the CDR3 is TGTGCCTGGACTTACGGGAACACTGAAGCTTTCTTT.

CDR3 amino acids: CASGASGGPWETQYF. CDR3 DNA: TGTGCCAGCGGAGCTAGCGGGGGTCCGTGGGAGACCCAGTACTTC. The rearrangement uses TRBV5-8 and TRBJ2-5; TRBD2 aligns across 10 bases. The CDR3 runs to 15 residues. The junction had 11 bases not matched to a gene; V was cut back by 7 bases and J by 5 bases. CDR1 is SGHTS and CDR2 is YDEGEE in the germline V gene.

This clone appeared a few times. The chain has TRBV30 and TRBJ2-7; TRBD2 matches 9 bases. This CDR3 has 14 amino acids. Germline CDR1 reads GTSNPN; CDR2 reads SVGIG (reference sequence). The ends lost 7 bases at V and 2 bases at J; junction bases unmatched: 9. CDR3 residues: CASTREGKTYEQYF. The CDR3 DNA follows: TGTGCCTCCACGCGGGAGGGGAAGACCTACGAGCAGTACTTC.

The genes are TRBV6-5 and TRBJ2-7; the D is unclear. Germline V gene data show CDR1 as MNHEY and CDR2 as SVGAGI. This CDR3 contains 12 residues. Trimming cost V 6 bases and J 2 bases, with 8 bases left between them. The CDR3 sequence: CASRLNAYEQYF. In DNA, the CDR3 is TGTGCCAGCAGACTCAATGCCTACGAGCAGTACTTC.

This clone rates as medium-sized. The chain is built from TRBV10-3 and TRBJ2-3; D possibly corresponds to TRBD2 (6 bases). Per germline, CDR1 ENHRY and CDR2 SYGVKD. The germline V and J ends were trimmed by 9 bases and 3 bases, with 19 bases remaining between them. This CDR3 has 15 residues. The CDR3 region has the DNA TGTGCCATGGGCTTCGGAGGGCAGGTGACAGATACGCAGTATTTT. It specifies CAMGFGGQVTDTQYF.

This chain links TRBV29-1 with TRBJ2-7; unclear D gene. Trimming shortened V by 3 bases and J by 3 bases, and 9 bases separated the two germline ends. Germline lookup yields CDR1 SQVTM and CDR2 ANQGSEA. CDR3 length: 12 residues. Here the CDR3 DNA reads TGCAGCGTTGAGTCGAGCCGCTACGAGCAGTACTTC. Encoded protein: CSVESSRYEQYF.

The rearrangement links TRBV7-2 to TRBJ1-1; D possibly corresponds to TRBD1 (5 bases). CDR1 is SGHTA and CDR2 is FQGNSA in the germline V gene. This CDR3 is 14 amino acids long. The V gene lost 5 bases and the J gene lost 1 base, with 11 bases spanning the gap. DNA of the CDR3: TGTGCCAGCAGCGGACGACAGAAGAACACTGAAGCTTTCTTT. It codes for CASSGRQKNTEAFF.

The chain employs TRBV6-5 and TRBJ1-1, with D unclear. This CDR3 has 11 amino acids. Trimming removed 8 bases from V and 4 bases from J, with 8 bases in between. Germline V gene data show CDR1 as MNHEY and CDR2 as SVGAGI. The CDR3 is CASRRSTEAFF. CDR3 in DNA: TGTGCCAGCCGAAGATCCACTGAAGCTTTCTTT.

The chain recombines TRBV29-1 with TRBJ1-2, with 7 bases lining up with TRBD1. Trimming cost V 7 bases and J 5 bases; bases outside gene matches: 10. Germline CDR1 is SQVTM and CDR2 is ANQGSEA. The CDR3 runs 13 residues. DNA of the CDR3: TGCAGCGCTGCGGACAGGCGCGGGTATGGCTACACCTTC. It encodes CSAADRRGYGYTF.

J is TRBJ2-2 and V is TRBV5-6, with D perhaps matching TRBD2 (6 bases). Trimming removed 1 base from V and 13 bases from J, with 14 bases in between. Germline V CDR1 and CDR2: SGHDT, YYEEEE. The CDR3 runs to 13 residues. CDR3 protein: CASSLSGLVGLFF. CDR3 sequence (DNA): TGTGCCAGCAGCTTGTCGGGACTCGTAGGGCTGTTTTTT.

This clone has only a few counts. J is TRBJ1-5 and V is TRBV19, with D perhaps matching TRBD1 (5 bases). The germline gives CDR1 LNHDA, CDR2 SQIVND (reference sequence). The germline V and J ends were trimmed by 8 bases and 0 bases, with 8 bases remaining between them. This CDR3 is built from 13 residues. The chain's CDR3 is CASRDSSNQPQHF. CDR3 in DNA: TGTGCCAGTCGCGACAGTAGCAATCAGCCCCAGCATTTT.

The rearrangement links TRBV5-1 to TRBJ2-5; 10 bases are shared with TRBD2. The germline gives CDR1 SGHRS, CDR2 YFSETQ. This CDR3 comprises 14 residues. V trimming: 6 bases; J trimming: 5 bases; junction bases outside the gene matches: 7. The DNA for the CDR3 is TGCGCCAGCACACCAAGCGGGGGGGTTGAGACCCAGTACTTC. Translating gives CASTPSGGVETQYF.

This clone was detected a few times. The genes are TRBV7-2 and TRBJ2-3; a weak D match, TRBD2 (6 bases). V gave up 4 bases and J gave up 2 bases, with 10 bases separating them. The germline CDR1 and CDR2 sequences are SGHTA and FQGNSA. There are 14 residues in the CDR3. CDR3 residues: CASSSGLYTDTQYF. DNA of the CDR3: TGTGCCAGCAGCTCGGGACTGTACACAGATACGCAGTATTTT.

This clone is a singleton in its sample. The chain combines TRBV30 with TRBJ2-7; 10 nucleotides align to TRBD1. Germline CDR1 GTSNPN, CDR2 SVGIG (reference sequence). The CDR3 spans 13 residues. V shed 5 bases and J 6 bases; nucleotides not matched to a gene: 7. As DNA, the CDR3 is TGTGCCTGGGCCGGGACAGGGGTTGGCGAGCAGTACTTC. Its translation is CAWAGTGVGEQYF. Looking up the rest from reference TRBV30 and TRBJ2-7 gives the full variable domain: SQTIHQWPATLVQPVGSPLSLECTVEGTSNPNLYWYRQAAGRGLQLLFYSVGIGQISSEVPQNLSASRPQDRQFILSSKKLLLSDSGFYLCAWAGTGVGEQYFGPGTRLTVT.

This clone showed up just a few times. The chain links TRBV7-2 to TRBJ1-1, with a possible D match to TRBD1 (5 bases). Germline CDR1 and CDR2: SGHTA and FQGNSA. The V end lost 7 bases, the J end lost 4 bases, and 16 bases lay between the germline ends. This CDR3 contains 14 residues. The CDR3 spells CASNQRGSSTEAFF. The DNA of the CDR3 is TGTGCCAGCAACCAGCGGGGGTCGAGCACTGAAGCTTTCTTT.

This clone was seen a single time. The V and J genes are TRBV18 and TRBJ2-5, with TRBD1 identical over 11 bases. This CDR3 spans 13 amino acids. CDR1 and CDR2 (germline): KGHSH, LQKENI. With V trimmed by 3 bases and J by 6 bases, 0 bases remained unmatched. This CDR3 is CASSPDRGQTQYF. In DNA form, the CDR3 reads TGTGCCAGCTCACCGGACAGGGGGCAGACCCAGTACTTC. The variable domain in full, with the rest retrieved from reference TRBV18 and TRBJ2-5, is NAGVMQNPRHLVRRRGQEARLRCSPMKGHSHVYWYRQLPEEGLKFMVYLQKENIIDESGMPKERFSAEFPKEGPSILRIQQVVRGDSAAYFCASSPDRGQTQYFGPGTRLLVL.

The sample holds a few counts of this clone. CDR3 protein: CASSQSNQPQHF. CDR3 DNA: TGTGCCAGCAGCCAAAGCAATCAGCCCCAGCATTTT. This chain uses TRBV7-9 with TRBJ1-5; D not certain. This CDR3 is 12 amino acids long. CDR1 and CDR2 from the germline V gene are SEHNR and FQNEAQ (reference sequence). The V end was cut by 5 bases, the J end by 1 base, with 3 bases between.